Sequencing of this T cell receptor (beta chain) was carried out in a study of blood T cell repertoires in COVID-19. Background on the study: Material from acute and convalescent COVID-19 was sourced from the United States, Italy and Spain. PBMCs, B-cell-depleted T cells, or T cells were the source of the cDNA or gDNA that made up the material.

How the authors handled the data: Reference gene primer amplification yielded estimated nucleated cell counts. Only in-frame clones appear in the TCRdb table, and some are missing; sequencing was by immunoSEQ multiplex PCR. The V and J calls and clone size come from that table; D and trimming were worked out from the DNA. Found here are 35,000 to 50,000 clones, about nine tenths of them singletons; the top ten hold approximately 14%. This CDR3 has 18 amino acids. Germline V gene lookup returns CDR1 PRHDT and CDR2 FYEKMQ (reference sequence). V trimming: 5 bases; J trimming: 2 bases; junction bases outside the gene matches: 6.

The sequenced sample was peripheral blood. V usage is TRBV13 and J usage is TRBJ2-1, with 16 bases matching TRBD2. The receptor was derived from a woman aged 25 to 45 in a cohort sampled during active COVID-19. CDR3 amino acids: CASSAGLAGGVPYNEQFF. Written as DNA, the CDR3 is TGTGCCAGCAGCGCGGGACTAGCGGGAGGGGTCCCCTACAATGAGCAGTTCTTC.